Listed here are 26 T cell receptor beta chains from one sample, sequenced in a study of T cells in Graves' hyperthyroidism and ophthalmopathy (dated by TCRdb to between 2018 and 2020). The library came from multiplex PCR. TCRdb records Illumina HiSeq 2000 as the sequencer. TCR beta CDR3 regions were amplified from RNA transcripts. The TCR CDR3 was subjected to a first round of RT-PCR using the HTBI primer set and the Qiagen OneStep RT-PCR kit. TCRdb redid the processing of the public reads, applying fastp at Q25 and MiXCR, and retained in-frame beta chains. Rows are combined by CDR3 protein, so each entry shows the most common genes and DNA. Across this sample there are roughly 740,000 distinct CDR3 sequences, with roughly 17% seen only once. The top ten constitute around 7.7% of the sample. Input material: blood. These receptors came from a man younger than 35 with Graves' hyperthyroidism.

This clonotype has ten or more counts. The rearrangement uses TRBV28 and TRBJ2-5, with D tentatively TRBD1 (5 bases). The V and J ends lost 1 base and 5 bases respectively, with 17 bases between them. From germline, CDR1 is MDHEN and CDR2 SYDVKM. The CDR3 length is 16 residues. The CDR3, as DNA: TGTGCCAGCAGTTTATCCCCAACAGGCCCAAGCGAGACCCAGTACTTC. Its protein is CASSLSPTGPSETQYF.

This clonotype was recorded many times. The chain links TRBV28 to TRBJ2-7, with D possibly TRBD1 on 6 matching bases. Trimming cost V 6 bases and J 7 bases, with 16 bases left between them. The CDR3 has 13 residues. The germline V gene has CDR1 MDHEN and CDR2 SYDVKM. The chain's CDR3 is CASSMAGEREQYF. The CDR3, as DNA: TGTGCCAGCAGCATGGCAGGGGAGCGAGAGCAGTACTTC.

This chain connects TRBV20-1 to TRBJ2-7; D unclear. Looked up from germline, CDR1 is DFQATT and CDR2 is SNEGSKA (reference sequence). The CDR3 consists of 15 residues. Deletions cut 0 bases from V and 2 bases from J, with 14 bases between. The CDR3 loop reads CSARDLPRYAYEQYF. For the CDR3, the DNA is TGCAGTGCTAGAGATCTCCCTCGGTACGCCTACGAGCAGTACTTC.

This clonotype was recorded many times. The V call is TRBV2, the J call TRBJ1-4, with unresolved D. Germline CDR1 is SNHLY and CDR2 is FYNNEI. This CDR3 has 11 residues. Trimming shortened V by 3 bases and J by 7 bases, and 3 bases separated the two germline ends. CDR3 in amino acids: CASSEVEKLFF. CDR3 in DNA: TGTGCCAGCAGTGAGGTTGAAAAACTGTTTTTT.

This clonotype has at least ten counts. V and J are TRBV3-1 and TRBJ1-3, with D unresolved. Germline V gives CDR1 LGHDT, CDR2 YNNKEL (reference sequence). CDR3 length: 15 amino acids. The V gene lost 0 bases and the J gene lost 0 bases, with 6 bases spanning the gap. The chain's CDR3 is CASSQDEISGNTIYF. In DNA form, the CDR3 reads TGTGCCAGCAGCCAAGATGAGATCTCTGGAAACACCATATATTTT.

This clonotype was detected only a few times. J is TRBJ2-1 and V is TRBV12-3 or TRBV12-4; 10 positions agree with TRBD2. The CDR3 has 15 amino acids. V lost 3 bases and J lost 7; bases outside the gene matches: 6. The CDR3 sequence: CASSFGLAGVNEQFF. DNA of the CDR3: TGTGCCAGCAGTTTTGGGCTAGCGGGAGTGAATGAGCAGTTCTTC.

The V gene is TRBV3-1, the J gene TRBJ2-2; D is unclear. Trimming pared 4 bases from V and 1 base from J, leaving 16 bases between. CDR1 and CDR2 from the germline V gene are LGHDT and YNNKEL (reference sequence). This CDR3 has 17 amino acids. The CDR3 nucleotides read TGTGCCAGCAGCCGGCCGGACGGCGGTTTGAACACCGGGGAGCTGTTTTTT. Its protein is CASSRPDGGLNTGELFF.

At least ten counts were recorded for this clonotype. Here the CDR3 DNA reads TGTGCCAGCAGTCTCCGGGACACCTCCTACGAGCAGTACTTC. This gives the protein CASSLRDTSYEQYF. The rearrangement joins TRBV7-9 to TRBJ2-7; D is perhaps TRBD1 (6 bases). CDR3 length equals 14 residues. The germline V gene encodes CDR1 SEHNR and CDR2 FQNEAQ (reference sequence). V lost 6 bases and J 0 bases, leaving 12 bases between the germline ends.

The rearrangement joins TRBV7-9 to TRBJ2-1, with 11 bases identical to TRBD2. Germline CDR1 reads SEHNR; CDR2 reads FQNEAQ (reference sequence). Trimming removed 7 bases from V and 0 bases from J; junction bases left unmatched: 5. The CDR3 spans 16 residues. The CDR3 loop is CASTVAGGGSYNEQFF. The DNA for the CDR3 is TGTGCCAGCACCGTAGCGGGAGGGGGCTCCTACAATGAGCAGTTCTTC. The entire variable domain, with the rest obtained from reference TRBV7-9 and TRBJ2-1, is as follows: DTGVSQNPRHKITKRGQNVTFRCDPISEHNRLYWYRQTLGQGPEFLTYFQNEAQLEKSRLLSDRFSAERPKGSFSTLEIQRTEQGDSAMYLCASTVAGGGSYNEQFFGPGTRLTVL.

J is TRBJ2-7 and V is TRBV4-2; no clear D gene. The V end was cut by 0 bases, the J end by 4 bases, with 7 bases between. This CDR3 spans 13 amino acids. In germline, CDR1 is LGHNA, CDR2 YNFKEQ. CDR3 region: CASSQEWVYEQYF. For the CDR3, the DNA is TGTGCCAGCAGCCAAGAGTGGGTTTACGAGCAGTACTTC.

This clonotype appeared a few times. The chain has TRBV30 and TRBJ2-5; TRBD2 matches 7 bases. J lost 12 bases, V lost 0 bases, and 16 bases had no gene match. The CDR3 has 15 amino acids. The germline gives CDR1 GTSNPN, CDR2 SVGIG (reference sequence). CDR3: CAWSVDLEAGRPKYF. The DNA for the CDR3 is TGTGCCTGGAGTGTGGACCTTGAAGCGGGAAGGCCCAAGTACTTC.

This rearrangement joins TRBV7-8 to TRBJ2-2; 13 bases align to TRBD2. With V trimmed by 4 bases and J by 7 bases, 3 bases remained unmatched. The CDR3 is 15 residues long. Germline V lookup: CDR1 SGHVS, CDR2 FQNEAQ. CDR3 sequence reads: CASSSGLAGNGELFF. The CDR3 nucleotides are TGTGCCAGCAGCTCGGGACTAGCGGGAAACGGGGAGCTGTTTTTT.

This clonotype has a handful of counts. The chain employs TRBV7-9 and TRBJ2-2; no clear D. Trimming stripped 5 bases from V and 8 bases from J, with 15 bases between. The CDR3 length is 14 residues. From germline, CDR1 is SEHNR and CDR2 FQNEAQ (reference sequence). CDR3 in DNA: TGTGCCAGCAGCCCCTCGGAGAGGTTGGGGGAGCTGTTTTTT. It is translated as CASSPSERLGELFF.

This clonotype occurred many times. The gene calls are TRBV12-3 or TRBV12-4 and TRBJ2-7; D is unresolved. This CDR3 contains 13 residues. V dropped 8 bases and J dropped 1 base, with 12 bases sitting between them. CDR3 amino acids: CASELAGSYEQYF. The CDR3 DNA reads TGTGCCAGCGAACTTGCCGGATCCTACGAGCAGTACTTC.

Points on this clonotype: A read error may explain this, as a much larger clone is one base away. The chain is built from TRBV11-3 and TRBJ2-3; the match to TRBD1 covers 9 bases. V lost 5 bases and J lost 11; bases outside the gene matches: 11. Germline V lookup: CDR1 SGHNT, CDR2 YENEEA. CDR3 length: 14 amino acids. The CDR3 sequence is CASSTRDRDGMQYF. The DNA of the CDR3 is TGTGCCAGCAGCACCAGGGACAGGGATGGTATGCAGTATTTT.

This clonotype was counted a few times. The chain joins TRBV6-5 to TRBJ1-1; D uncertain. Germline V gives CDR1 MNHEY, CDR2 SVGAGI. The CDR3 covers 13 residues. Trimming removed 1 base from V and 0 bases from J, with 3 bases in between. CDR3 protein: CASSYLLNTEAFF. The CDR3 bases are TGTGCCAGCAGTTACTTGTTGAACACTGAAGCTTTCTTT.

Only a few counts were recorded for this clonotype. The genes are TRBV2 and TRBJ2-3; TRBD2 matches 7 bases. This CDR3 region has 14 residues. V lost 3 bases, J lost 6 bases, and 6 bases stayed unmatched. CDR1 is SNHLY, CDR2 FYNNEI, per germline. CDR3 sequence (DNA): TGTGCCAGCAGTGACAGCGGGAAAGGGGATACGCAGTATTTT. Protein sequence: CASSDSGKGDTQYF. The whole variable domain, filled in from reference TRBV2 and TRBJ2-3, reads EPEVTQTPSHQVTQMGQEVILRCVPISNHLYFYWYRQILGQKVEFLVSFYNNEISEKSEIFDDQFSVERPDGSNFTLKIRSTKLEDSAMYFCASSDSGKGDTQYFGPGTRLTVL.

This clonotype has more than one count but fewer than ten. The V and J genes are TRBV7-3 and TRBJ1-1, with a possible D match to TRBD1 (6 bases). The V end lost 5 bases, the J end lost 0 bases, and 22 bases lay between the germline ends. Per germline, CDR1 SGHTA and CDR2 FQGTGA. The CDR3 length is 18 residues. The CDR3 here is CASSPWNRVVTMNTEAFF. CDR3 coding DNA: TGTGCCAGCAGCCCCTGGAACAGGGTAGTAACCATGAACACTGAAGCTTTCTTT.

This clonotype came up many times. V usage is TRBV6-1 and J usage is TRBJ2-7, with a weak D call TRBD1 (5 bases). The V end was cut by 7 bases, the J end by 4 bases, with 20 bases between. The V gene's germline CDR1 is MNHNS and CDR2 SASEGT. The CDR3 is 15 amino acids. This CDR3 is CASMEGRQGGYEQYF. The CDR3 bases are TGTGCCAGCATGGAAGGCCGGCAGGGTGGGTACGAGCAGTACTTC.

The CDR3, as DNA: TGTGCCAGTAGCCGGAGGCGGCTAGCGGCTAGCACAGATACGCAGTATTTT. Its protein product is CASSRRRLAASTDTQYF. The V call is TRBV19, the J call TRBJ2-3; 7 bases fit TRBD2. Germline values: CDR1 LNHDA, CDR2 SQIVND (reference sequence). This CDR3 contains 17 residues. Trimming at V came to 6 bases and at J to 0 bases, leaving 12 bases not matched to a gene.

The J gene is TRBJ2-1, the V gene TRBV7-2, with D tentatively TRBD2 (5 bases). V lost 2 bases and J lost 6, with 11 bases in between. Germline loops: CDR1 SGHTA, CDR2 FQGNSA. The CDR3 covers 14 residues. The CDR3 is CASSLRAGPNEQFF. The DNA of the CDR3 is TGTGCCAGCAGCTTAAGGGCGGGTCCCAATGAGCAGTTCTTC.

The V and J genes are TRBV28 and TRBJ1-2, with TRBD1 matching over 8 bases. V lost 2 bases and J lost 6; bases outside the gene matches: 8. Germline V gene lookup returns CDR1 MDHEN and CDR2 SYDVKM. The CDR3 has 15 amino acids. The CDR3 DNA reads TGTGCCAGCAGTTTACAGGCAGGGGGCGCGAATGGCTACACCTTC. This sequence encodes CASSLQAGGANGYTF.

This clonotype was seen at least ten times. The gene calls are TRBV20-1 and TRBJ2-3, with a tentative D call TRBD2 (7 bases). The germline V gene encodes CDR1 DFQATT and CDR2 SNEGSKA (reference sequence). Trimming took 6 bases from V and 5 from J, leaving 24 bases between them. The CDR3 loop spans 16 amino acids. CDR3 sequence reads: CSAHHHSRGGGDTQYF. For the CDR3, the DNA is TGCAGTGCCCATCATCACTCGCGGGGAGGGGGAGATACGCAGTATTTT.

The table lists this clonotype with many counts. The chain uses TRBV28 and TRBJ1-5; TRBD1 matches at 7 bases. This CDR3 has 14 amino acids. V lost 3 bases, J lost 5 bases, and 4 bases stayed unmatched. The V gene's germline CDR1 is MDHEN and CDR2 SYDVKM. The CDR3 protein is CASSLTGIDQPQHF. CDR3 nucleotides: TGTGCCAGCAGTTTGACAGGGATCGATCAGCCCCAGCATTTT.

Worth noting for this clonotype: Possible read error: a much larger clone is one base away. The CDR3 DNA is TGCGCCAACAGCTTCCAGGGGGCACCGAACACTGAAGCTTTCTTT. Residues: CANSFQGAPNTEAFF. The chain is built from TRBV5-1 and TRBJ1-1; 8 nucleotides match TRBD1. The length of the CDR3 is 15 residues. Germline V lookup: CDR1 SGHRS, CDR2 YFSETQ.

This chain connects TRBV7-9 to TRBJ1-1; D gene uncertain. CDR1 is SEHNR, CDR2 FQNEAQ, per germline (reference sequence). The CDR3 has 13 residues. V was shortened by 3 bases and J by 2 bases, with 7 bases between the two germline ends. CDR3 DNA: TGTGCCAGCAGCTTTCCGATTAACACTGAAGCTTTCTTT. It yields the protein CASSFPINTEAFF.